The entry below describes one T cell receptor beta chain. This clone was seen only a few times. Its binding antigen is unknown. Base qualities are not provided; no much larger clone lies one nucleotide away. Libraries were prepared through the immunoSEQ multiplex PCR assay. A mixture of 60 forward primers for TCR Vbeta segments and 13 reverse primers for TCR Jbeta segments was used in the multiplex PCR. The CDR3 region of rearranged TCR beta genes was amplified from genomic DNA by a multiplex PCR assay. Amplified TCR beta libraries were sequenced as 87-base-pair reads on the Illumina HiSeq System. In the original analysis: A later analysis counted some 74 million unique TCR beta chains across the 670 or so repertoires, and approximately 11 million of these chains were shared by at least two donors. Raw reads were error-corrected and collapsed into unique sequences with a nearest-neighbor algorithm that merged closely related sequences to remove PCR and sequencing errors. To assign V, D and J gene segments, CDR3 sequences were aligned to IMGT reference sequences. Each retained sequence needed at least a six-nucleotide match to both a V gene segment and a J gene segment. A rearrangement counted as productive if the CDR3 had no stop codons and remained in frame with V and J, and every other rearrangement counted as non-productive. CDR3 was defined according to IMGT convention as the region running from the second conserved V-encoded cysteine to the conserved J-encoded phenylalanine. In an earlier analysis of around 570 of the donors, sequences lacking an unambiguous match to a single V gene segment were excluded. In an earlier analysis of some 590 of the donors, a V segment was called functional when productive rearrangements were above 56.7%, and segregating when the standard deviation between donors exceeded 5%. A statistical classification framework was developed to diagnose cytomegalovirus status using the catalog of TCR beta chain sequences. V and J gene assignment, in a later analysis, came from comparing TCR nucleotide sequences with IMGT/GENE-DB human TR gene sequences. Using the TCRdist pipeline, a later analysis assigned CDR3 sequences along with most-parsimonious VDJ recombination scenarios. In a later analysis, every TCR beta chain was defined by the combination of its CDR3 amino acid sequence and its V-gene family, and reads without a unique V-gene family were dropped. To address suspected cross-contamination and a sequencing artifact, a later analysis removed approximately 590 highly shared, low-generation-probability nucleotide sequences. In a later analysis, a clonal expansion index was calculated for each public chain from normalized within-repertoire ranks of inferred template counts. In a later analysis, generation probabilities were computed with a VDJ recombination model fitted to out-of-frame rearrangements, and the resulting probabilities were checked against IGoR. In a later analysis, TCR-TCR, TCR-HLA and TCR-CMV co-occurrence was scored with hypergeometric tests, and a repertoire-size bias correction was applied to TCR pairs. False discovery rates were estimated in a later analysis by permuting HLA or CMV assignments 20 times. A later analysis grouped co-occurring TCRs with DBSCAN, adding TCRdist sequence similarity when clustering within HLA-allele-positive subsets. For co-occurrence clustering, repertoires with fewer than 30,000 or more than 120,000 public chains were excluded, along with a handful of repertoires with anomalous nucleotide sharing. In its TCRdb copy, this immuneACCESS table keeps in-frame sequences only and misses some clones. Where compared with another copy, unresolved V genes explain less than half of these, and the others have no known cause. V, J and clone size reflect that table, while D and trimming were determined from the DNA. The sample table contains some 110,000 clones; only one count was recorded for about four fifths of them. The leading ten clones occupy 1.6% of the sample.

This sample is part of a study of cytomegalovirus exposure and HLA in healthy donors (dated by TCRdb to the late 2010s). Turning to the overall study: According to an earlier analysis of several hundred of the donors, 150 million to 200 million T cells yielded 95 million to 140 million unique TCR beta sequences and about 300 Gb of sequence data. High-throughput TCR immunosequencing, statistical association of individual TCRs with disease status, and machine learning were combined to predict cytomegalovirus infection status. Among the roughly 400 genotyped donors, approximately 77% belonged to the genetic ancestry cluster associated with self-reported Caucasian donors. Rather than drawing on any new phenotypic data, the later analysis identified candidate immune exposures from TCR beta sequences and the way those sequences occurred across donors. An early release covering just under 650 HLA-typed donors comprised around 300 gigabases of sequencing data and 85 million or so unique TCR sequences. The aim of the study was to test whether cataloging public T cell receptors could identify signatures of past pathogen exposure. An earlier analysis of about 600 of the donors used high-throughput TCR beta sequencing to judge whether each TCR beta V gene segment behaved as functional or pseudogenic. In addition to the first cohort of roughly 670 subjects, a separate validation cohort of 120 different subjects was used. In a later genetic analysis, genome-wide SNP genotypes for about 55% of the roughly 700 donors were used, and that subset was treated as a discovery cohort. Both class I and class II loci were covered by HLA typing, at four-digit resolution. Every discovery cohort repertoire had been produced on one sequencing platform. The number of typed donors differed by locus: about 629-640 for A, B, C, DRB1 and DQB1; 522 for DQA1; around 580 for DPA1; and roughly 490 for DPB1. Across under 500 genotyped donors of the cohort, an average of about 220,000 unique TCR beta nucleotide sequences per donor were sequenced, and roughly a sixth of those sequences were non-productive. Because of strong linkage in the cohort, roughly five DR-DQ haplotypes were treated as single units for association and clustering. Using immunosequencing, the study profiled T cell repertoires from 666 subjects and related those repertoires to cytomegalovirus serostatus. Donor age, sex, ethnicity and CMV serostatus were compiled alongside the repertoire data. In a later analysis, previously published TCR beta repertoires from about 640 donors were re-analyzed and high-resolution HLA genotyping was added so that TCR occurrence patterns could be studied. The research as a whole found: Compared with the roughly 670-donor mean, donors in an Asian-associated ancestry cluster had fewer N-insertions in productive TCRs, according to a later genetic analysis. Presence/absence analyses assumed roughly uniform sequencing depth across donors, an assumption that may not hold. Most CMV-associated TCR beta chains appeared to be HLA-restricted in a later analysis, and the HLA associations seemed to be driven largely by CMV exposure. Some IMGT-functional V segments, including TRBV6-2 and TRBV6-3, could not be distinguished by the 87-base-pair reads and were therefore excluded. In a later analysis, TCR association rates were found to vary across HLA loci, with the most associated TCRs seen for DRB1 alleles and the fewest for HLA-C alleles. In an earlier analysis of 587 of the donors, most TCR beta V segments appeared in productive rearrangements about 87% or about 30% of the time, broadly matching IMGT annotations. Cytomegalovirus status was reported to be diagnosed by the classifier with high specificity and sensitivity in both the original and validation cohorts. A further reported finding was that TCR beta sequences accurately predicted the HLA-A and HLA-B alleles for most subjects in the first cohort. In vitro tests confirmed that a few of the cytomegalovirus-associated TCR beta chains recognize cytomegalovirus antigens. Because counts were too low, roughly 16 rarely observed V segments, including chromosome 9 orphons, were left out of the earlier analysis of 587 of the donors. A later analysis found that HLA-associated TCR beta chains were more clonally expanded and had lower generation probabilities than equally common non-associated chains. V-gene and J-gene trimming of TCR beta chains was associated with a missense DCLRE1C variant in a later genetic analysis, and the association was replicated in an independent cohort. The study listed around 160 TCR beta chains as associated with cytomegalovirus. The only immune exposure information available for the cohort was CMV serostatus. Because some donors lacked HLA typing at each locus, the association tests relied only on the typed subset. The authors suggested that the approach could potentially be generalized to other disease states and immunological phenotypes. In this cohort, only TCR beta chains were sequenced, and detectable features were limited by the absence of alpha or paired-chain data. According to a later analysis, parvovirus B19, influenza, CMV and Epstein-Barr virus appeared linked to several top co-occurrence clusters. A group of highly shared sequence variants was considered likely to be a technical artifact of the sequencing pipeline. When HLA alleles, especially DR and DQ, strongly co-occurred, TCR associations were difficult to assign to individual alleles. A later analysis associated about 17,000 TCR beta sequences with specific HLA alleles at a false discovery rate of 0.05. Linkage disequilibrium might explain the correlated functional status among segregating V segments, but an unknown experimental factor could not be excluded. Across donors, most TCR sequences were observed very rarely, whereas some public TCRs were present in many individuals.

In total, roughly 670 healthy bone marrow donors made up the cohort. All cohort members were sampled while nominally healthy, although unrecorded immune exposures were likely present. The donor was CMV seronegative and belonged to the group of 350 or so seronegative cohort members. Every donor gave a peripheral blood sample, and the peripheral blood mononuclear cells from that sample were used for TCR beta sequencing. The Qiagen DNeasy Blood Extraction Kit was used to extract genomic DNA from the blood cell samples. The CDR3 numbers 14 residues from cysteine through phenylalanine. CDR3 DNA is the only sequence kept; it has 42 bases, read in frame from the first base. Deletion took 0 bases off V and 4 bases off J, with a span of 9 bases between the germline ends. CDR1 and CDR2, per the germline V gene (reference sequence), are MNHEY and SMNVEV.

The TCR originated in a young woman in good health and CMV-seronegative. Input material: PBMCs. In this chain, TRBV27 is recombined with TRBJ1-2; TRBD1 is perhaps the D gene, given 6 matching bases. The DNA is as follows: TGTGCCAGCAGTTTATCAGGGGGGGGCTATGGCTACACCTTC. It translates as CASSLSGGGYGYTF.